The 16 T cell receptor beta chains below all came from one sample that was sequenced in a study of blood T cell dynamics during melanoma immunotherapy. Some clones are missing from TCRdb's copy, which holds only in-frame ones; the method was immunoSEQ multiplex PCR. The sample yields several thousand clones, 80% seen once. Indicated time point: week 3, after first cycle of checkpoint inhibitor. Source: blood, taken from a patient treated with checkpoint blockade. The source of these receptors is a human donor with melanoma.

This chain links TRBV5-1 with TRBJ1-1, with D possibly TRBD1 on 6 matching bases. The CDR3 consists of 14 residues. Trimming removed 4 bases at V and 1 base at J, with 11 bases between. Germline values: CDR1 SGHRS, CDR2 YFSETQ. The CDR3 is CASSPDSSNTEAFF. The CDR3 bases are TGCGCCAGCAGCCCGGACAGTTCGAACACTGAAGCTTTCTTT.

This chain connects TRBV7-9 to TRBJ1-4, with TRBD1 as a possible D gene (5 bases). Trimming removed 3 bases from V and 1 base from J, with 12 bases in between. Germline lookup yields CDR1 SEHNR and CDR2 FQNEAQ (reference sequence). The CDR3 contains 16 residues. DNA of the CDR3: TGTGCCAGCAGCTTGAAAGGGGTGGTAACTAATGAAAAACTGTTTTTT. Translation: CASSLKGVVTNEKLFF.

J is TRBJ1-1 and V is TRBV29-1; TRBD1 matches at 8 bases. V was clipped by 5 bases and J by 0 bases; unmatched bases: 5. Germline CDR1 reads SQVTM; CDR2 reads ANQGSEA. The CDR3 spans 14 residues. CDR3 in amino acids: CSVRRQGLNTEAFF. CDR3 DNA: TGCAGCGTTCGTCGACAGGGGCTGAACACTGAAGCTTTCTTT.

Only one count was recorded for this clone. The chain is built from TRBV7-9 and TRBJ2-7, with TRBD1 matching over 7 bases. With V trimmed by 5 bases and J by 2 bases, 6 bases remained unmatched. Germline V CDR1 and CDR2: SEHNR, FQNEAQ (reference sequence). There are 14 residues in the CDR3. The CDR3 protein is CASSHRDRAYEQYF. Written as DNA, the CDR3 is TGTGCCAGCAGCCACCGGGACAGAGCCTACGAGCAGTACTTC.

This rearrangement joins TRBV6-5 to TRBJ2-4; D unresolved. The CDR3 is 12 residues long. CDR1 is MNHEY and CDR2 is SVGAGI in the germline V gene. The V end lost 7 bases, the J end lost 7 bases, and 11 bases lay between the germline ends. The CDR3, as DNA: TGTGCCAGCAAATCCGCCTACAACATTCAGTACTTC. This codes for CASKSAYNIQYF.

This clone was seen only once. The chain has TRBV14 and TRBJ2-5, with D possibly TRBD1 on 6 matching bases. The germline gives CDR1 SGHDN, CDR2 FVKESK. The CDR3 has 15 amino acids. V was trimmed by 4 bases and J by 3 bases, leaving 15 bases between them. The CDR3, as DNA: TGTGCCAGCAGCCCACAGGGTCGAGGTGAAGAGACCCAGTACTTC. It encodes CASSPQGRGEETQYF. The whole variable domain, remainder taken from reference TRBV14 and TRBJ2-5, is EAGVTQFPSHSVIEKGQTVTLRCDPISGHDNLYWYRRVMGKEIKFLLHFVKESKQDESGMPNNRFLAERTGGTYSTLKVQPAELEDSGVYFCASSPQGRGEETQYFGPGTRLLVL.

The gene calls are TRBV5-4 and TRBJ1-2, with D possibly matching TRBD1 (6 bases). The V end was cut by 2 bases, the J end by 6 bases, with 17 bases between. The CDR3 extends over 15 amino acids. In germline, CDR1 is SGHNT, CDR2 YYREEE (reference sequence). Here the CDR3 reads CASSFGGAGEHGYTF. DNA for the CDR3: TGTGCCAGCAGCTTTGGGGGGGCAGGGGAACATGGCTACACCTTC.

The chain joins TRBV19 to TRBJ1-1; 7 bases agree with TRBD1. The germline CDR1 and CDR2 sequences are LNHDA and SQIVND (reference sequence). With V trimmed by 8 bases and J by 0 bases, 9 bases remained unmatched. The CDR3 is 15 residues long. CDR3 sequence: CASCSTGTVNTEAFF. For the CDR3, the DNA is TGTGCCAGTTGTTCTACCGGGACAGTGAACACTGAAGCTTTCTTT.

V usage is TRBV7-3 and J usage is TRBJ2-1; the D gene could be TRBD1 or TRBD2 (5 bases each). Germline CDR1 reads SGHTA; CDR2 reads FQGTGA. This CDR3 has 16 amino acids. Trimming pared 5 bases from V and 6 bases from J, leaving 20 bases between. The chain's CDR3 is CASSPRGVGASNEQFF. CDR3 coding DNA: TGTGCCAGCAGCCCCCGAGGGGTGGGAGCGAGCAATGAGCAGTTCTTC.

The genes are TRBV9 and TRBJ2-1; tentatively, D is TRBD2 (5 bases). This CDR3 contains 15 residues. Germline CDR1 is SGDLS and CDR2 is YYNGEE. Trimming pared 4 bases from V and 4 bases from J, leaving 15 bases between. The DNA of the CDR3 is TGTGCCAGCAGCCCCGGGGATTCCTCATACAATGAGCAGTTCTTC. It codes for CASSPGDSSYNEQFF.

The CDR3 here is CASSSLAESSYNSPLHF. As DNA, the CDR3 is TGTGCCAGCAGCTCTCTCGCGGAGAGCTCCTATAATTCACCCCTCCACTTT. The chain combines TRBV4-2 with TRBJ1-6; D is uncertain. The V and J ends lost 5 bases and 0 bases respectively, with 14 bases between them. CDR3 size: 17 residues. In germline, CDR1 is LGHNA, CDR2 YNFKEQ.

This clone was observed a few times. This chain joins TRBV10-3 and TRBJ1-2, with 7 bases matching TRBD1. CDR3 length: 15 residues. Germline CDR1 ENHRY, CDR2 SYGVKD. With V trimmed by 0 bases and J by 4 bases, 5 bases remained unmatched. CDR3 sequence: CAISESEGASYGYTF. The CDR3 DNA reads TGTGCCATCAGTGAGTCGGAGGGGGCAAGCTATGGCTACACCTTC.

This clone was detected once. This chain joins TRBV5-1 and TRBJ1-5; maybe TRBD1 (5 bases). Trimming cost V 4 bases and J 4 bases, with 9 bases left between them. The CDR3 is 13 residues long. In germline, CDR1 is SGHRS, CDR2 YFSETQ. The CDR3 bases are TGCGCCAGCAGCCGGGGGTCGAATCAGCCCCAGCATTTT. Its translation: CASSRGSNQPQHF.

The gene calls are TRBV29-1 and TRBJ1-1; D might be TRBD1 (6 bases). CDR3 length: 11 amino acids. Germline CDR1 and CDR2: SQVTM and ANQGSEA. V dropped 4 bases and J dropped 8 bases, with 11 bases sitting between them. CDR3 in amino acids: CSVGTTGEAFF. The DNA of the CDR3 is TGCAGCGTTGGGACTACAGGGGAAGCTTTCTTT.

The J gene is TRBJ1-1, the V gene TRBV6-1; 8 bases fit TRBD1. The length of the CDR3 is 14 residues. Germline V lookup: CDR1 MNHNS, CDR2 SASEGT. J was trimmed by 3 bases and V by 5 bases; bases with no gene match: 5. CDR3 in amino acids: CASSQQGVDTEAFF. DNA for the CDR3: TGTGCCAGCAGTCAACAGGGGGTAGACACTGAAGCTTTCTTT.

The chain joins TRBV2 to TRBJ1-1, with a tentative D call TRBD1 (5 bases). Looked up from germline, CDR1 is SNHLY and CDR2 is FYNNEI. V was pared by 7 bases and J by 3 bases, with 12 bases between. The CDR3 has 13 residues. The CDR3 reads CASTKGRYTEAFF. The CDR3 DNA reads TGTGCCAGCACTAAGGGACGCTACACTGAAGCTTTCTTT.